The 21 T cell receptor beta chains in this list originate from one sample, sequenced in a study of control samples from healthy donors and cancer patients. Only in-frame clones appear in the TCRdb table, and some are missing; sequencing was by immunoSEQ multiplex PCR. This table has 150,000 to 200,000 clones, 91% appearing once. Material for sequencing was blood. All receptors derive from a woman aged 30 to 39 in good health.

The genes are TRBV11-3 and TRBJ2-1; TRBD2 matches 12 bases. From germline, CDR1 is SGHNT and CDR2 YENEEA. This CDR3 region has 17 residues. The junction had 7 bases not matched to a gene; V was cut back by 0 bases and J by 7 bases. The CDR3 protein is CASSLDLRLAGENEQFF. In DNA form, the CDR3 reads TGTGCCAGCAGCTTAGATCTAAGACTAGCGGGAGAGAATGAGCAGTTCTTC.

This sequence joins TRBV11-3 and TRBJ2-1; D ambiguous. Germline CDR1 is SGHNT and CDR2 is YENEEA. CDR3 size: 14 residues. V was shortened by 1 base and J by 6 bases, with 10 bases between the two germline ends. The CDR3 region is CASSLGRLSNEQFF. CDR3 in DNA: TGTGCCAGCAGCTTAGGTCGGCTATCCAATGAGCAGTTCTTC.

The chain employs TRBV24-1 and TRBJ2-6; D is unclear. The CDR3 loop spans 12 amino acids. V was pared by 4 bases and J by 4 bases, with 1 base between. Per germline, CDR1 KGHDR and CDR2 SFDVKD. The CDR3 sequence is CATSEGANVLTF. The CDR3 DNA sequence: TGTGCCACCAGTGAAGGGGCCAACGTCCTGACTTTC.

The genes are TRBV7-3 and TRBJ2-5; 9 bases align to TRBD2. Trimming took 2 bases from V and 1 from J; bases not matched to a gene: 2. Germline V CDR1 and CDR2: SGHTA, FQGTGA. This CDR3 has 15 residues. CDR3 residues: CASSLGGGAQETQYF. DNA of the CDR3: TGTGCCAGCAGCTTAGGCGGGGGGGCCCAAGAGACCCAGTACTTC.

The chain carries TRBV4-3 and TRBJ1-4; maybe TRBD1 (6 bases). The germline gives CDR1 LGHNA, CDR2 YSLEER. CDR3 length equals 14 residues. The germline V and J ends were trimmed by 4 bases and 8 bases, with 14 bases remaining between them. DNA of the CDR3: TGCGCCAGCAGCCGAGGGCGAAGGGGGGAAAAACTGTTTTTT. It codes for CASSRGRRGEKLFF.

This clone was detected a few times. Additional DNA sequences in this sample encode the identical CDR3. CDR3 amino acids: CASSLGGSYNEQFF. CDR3 DNA sequence: TGTGCCAGCAGTTTAGGGGGCTCCTACAATGAGCAGTTCTTC. The chain employs TRBV27 and TRBJ2-1; D assignment may be TRBD1 or TRBD2 (5 bases each). Germline CDR1 and CDR2: MNHEY and SMNVEV (reference sequence). The ends were cut back, 2 bases at V and 0 bases at J, with 5 bases in the middle. The CDR3 spans 14 residues.

The V gene is TRBV9, the J gene TRBJ2-7; TRBD1 matches 8 bases. The CDR3 totals 13 residues. The V gene end was trimmed by 0 bases and the J gene end by 6 bases; junction bases not matched to a gene: 2. CDR1 and CDR2 from the germline V gene are SGDLS and YYNGEE. CDR3 loop: CASSVGTGREQYF. The CDR3 DNA reads as TGTGCCAGCAGCGTAGGGACAGGGCGCGAGCAGTACTTC.

In its sample, this clone was seen once. The chain uses TRBV24-1 and TRBJ1-2; D call uncertain. Germline loops: CDR1 KGHDR, CDR2 SFDVKD. Deletions cut 2 bases from V and 4 bases from J, with 7 bases between. The CDR3 loop spans 13 amino acids. The CDR3 DNA reads as TGTGCCACCAGTGATTCCCCCTTCTATGGCTACACCTTC. This codes for CATSDSPFYGYTF.

This clone was seen just once. The chain carries TRBV21-1 and TRBJ1-1; the table's D call, TRBD1, has no DNA check behind it. TRBV21-1 is flagged as a pseudogene. The CDR3 extends over 11 amino acids. The CDR3 coding sequence is TGTGCCATTTTTGACAGCACTGAAGCTTTCTTT. It is translated as CAIFDSTEAFF.

The chain recombines TRBV4-1 with TRBJ1-2; TRBD1 is a possible D gene (5 bases). This CDR3 region has 16 residues. V lost 1 base to trimming and J lost 4 bases, with 16 bases between them. Germline-derived CDR1 and CDR2 are MGHRA and YSYEKL. CDR3 sequence (DNA): TGCGCCAGCAGCCAAGCGGTCCGGGACCGCGCCTATGGCTACACCTTC. This sequence encodes CASSQAVRDRAYGYTF.

The V gene is TRBV11-2, the J gene TRBJ1-1; 9 positions agree with TRBD1. The CDR3 is made up of 19 amino acids. The germline V gene has CDR1 SGHAT and CDR2 FQNNGV. V dropped 3 bases and J dropped 0; count of bases not matched to a gene: 14. The CDR3 sequence: CASSFNVEQGAFMNTEAFF. In DNA, the CDR3 is TGTGCCAGCAGCTTCAACGTTGAACAGGGGGCCTTCATGAACACTGAAGCTTTCTTT.

The chain is built from TRBV5-1 and TRBJ2-2, with D perhaps TRBD2 (6 bases). This CDR3 is built from 15 residues. Germline V gene data show CDR1 as SGHRS and CDR2 as YFSETQ. Trimming pared 4 bases from V and 3 bases from J, leaving 13 bases between. In DNA form, the CDR3 reads TGCGCCAGCAGCCCCGGGACTTCCCACACCGGGGAGCTGTTTTTT. Protein product: CASSPGTSHTGELFF.

The V call is TRBV7-2, the J call TRBJ1-2, with D possibly being TRBD1 (5 bases). Germline lookup yields CDR1 SGHTA and CDR2 FQGNSA. The CDR3 contains 14 residues. The V end lost 2 bases, the J end lost 4 bases, and 11 bases lay between the germline ends. The chain's CDR3 is CASSLQGRTYGYTF. For the CDR3, the DNA is TGTGCCAGCAGCTTACAGGGACGGACCTATGGCTACACCTTC.

The chain uses TRBV5-4 and TRBJ1-2, with 10 positions matching TRBD1. Germline assignment: CDR1 SGHNT and CDR2 YYREEE (reference sequence). J gave up 4 bases and V 5 bases, and 8 bases lay outside the gene matches. There are 15 residues in the CDR3. The CDR3 region has the DNA TGTGCCAGCAGACAGACAGGGGGCGGTCGCTATGGCTACACCTTC. As protein: CASRQTGGGRYGYTF.

The chain joins TRBV15 to TRBJ1-1; D is perhaps TRBD1 (5 bases). The V and J ends lost 1 base and 5 bases respectively, with 8 bases between them. The CDR3 consists of 13 residues. Germline CDR1 and CDR2: LNHNV and YYDKDF (reference sequence). The CDR3 loop reads CATSRGDSTEAFF. Written as DNA, the CDR3 is TGTGCCACCAGCAGAGGGGACTCTACTGAAGCTTTCTTT.

This clone was seen once. V is TRBV11-2 and J is TRBJ2-7; the match to TRBD2 covers 11 bases. The CDR3 sequence is 15 residues long. Germline assignment: CDR1 SGHAT and CDR2 FQNNGV. The V gene end was trimmed by 0 bases and the J gene end by 4 bases; junction bases not matched to a gene: 2. The CDR3 protein is CASSLELAGDYEQYF. DNA of the CDR3: TGTGCCAGCAGCTTAGAACTAGCGGGGGATTACGAGCAGTACTTC.

The genes are TRBV12-3 or TRBV12-4 and TRBJ1-4; D gene ambiguous. There are 12 residues in the CDR3. Trimming removed 4 bases from V and 7 bases from J, with 7 bases in between. The CDR3 sequence is CASSSGIEKLFF. The CDR3 DNA follows: TGTGCCAGCAGTTCCGGGATTGAAAAACTGTTTTTT.

The rearrangement joins TRBV19 to TRBJ2-3; D is perhaps TRBD1 (6 bases). Trimming removed 4 bases at V and 1 base at J, with 9 bases between. Germline-derived CDR1 and CDR2 are LNHDA and SQIVND (reference sequence). The CDR3 contains 14 residues. The CDR3 nucleotides read TGTGCCAGTAGTACACAGGGAGGCACAGATACGCAGTATTTT. Translating gives CASSTQGGTDTQYF.

This clone was seen a handful of times. This chain joins TRBV2 and TRBJ1-2, with D maybe TRBD1 (5 bases). The CDR3 spans 13 residues. In germline, CDR1 is SNHLY, CDR2 FYNNEI. The V gene lost 6 bases and the J gene lost 2 bases, with 10 bases spanning the gap. The CDR3 sequence: CASSSRENYGYTF. CDR3 nucleotide sequence: TGTGCCAGCAGCTCCAGGGAGAACTATGGCTACACCTTC.

This chain links TRBV7-9 with TRBJ2-1, with 14 bases matching TRBD2. V gave up 5 bases and J gave up 7 bases; unmatched junction bases: 4. Germline V CDR1 and CDR2: SEHNR, FQNEAQ (reference sequence). This CDR3 comprises 15 residues. CDR3 sequence reads: CASSETSGGANEQFF. Here the CDR3 DNA reads TGTGCCAGCAGCGAGACTAGCGGGGGGGCAAATGAGCAGTTCTTC.

The CDR3 coding sequence is TGTGCCAGCAGCTTATGGACTCTAGCGGGGGGGCAAGATACGCAGTATTTT. Amino acids: CASSLWTLAGGQDTQYF. V and J are TRBV7-3 and TRBJ2-3, with 12 nucleotides matching TRBD2. The germline CDR1 and CDR2 sequences are SGHTA and FQGTGA. The CDR3 totals 17 residues. V dropped 2 bases and J dropped 5; count of bases not matched to a gene: 8.